The 25 T cell receptor beta chains below come from one sample, sequenced in a study of cytomegalovirus exposure and HLA in healthy donors. Assay used: immunoSEQ multiplex PCR; TCRdb lists only in-frame clones, some missing. The sample shows some 210,000 clones, roughly 84% of them seen only once. Specimen: PBMCs. These receptor sequences come from a woman aged 18-29 years in good health and CMV-seropositive.

The genes are TRBV11-2 and TRBJ2-7; 7 nucleotides match TRBD2. V lost 5 bases to trimming and J lost 6 bases; unmatched junction nucleotides: 22. This CDR3 is built from 18 residues. In germline, CDR1 is SGHAT, CDR2 FQNNGV. The CDR3 spells CASSTHLIGGSSFREQYF. CDR3 bases: TGTGCCAGCAGCACACACCTAATTGGCGGGAGTTCTTTCCGCGAGCAGTACTTC. The entire variable domain, with the rest obtained from reference TRBV11-2 and TRBJ2-7, is as follows: EAGVAQSPRYKIIEKRQSVAFWCNPISGHATLYWYQQILGQGPKLLIQFQNNGVVDDSQLPKDRFSAERLKGVDSTLKIQPAKLEDSAVYLCASSTHLIGGSSFREQYFGPGTRLTVT.

The chain employs TRBV20-1 and TRBJ1-1, with a tentative D call TRBD1 (6 bases). CDR3 length: 11 residues. Germline assignment: CDR1 DFQATT and CDR2 SNEGSKA (reference sequence). Between the trimmed V and J ends, which lost 5 bases and 9 bases, there was a span of 13 bases. DNA of the CDR3: TGCAGTGCTCCCACGGACAGAAAAGCTTTCTTT. This sequence encodes CSAPTDRKAFF.

The chain has TRBV7-9 and TRBJ2-7; TRBD1 is a possible D gene (5 bases). Between the trimmed V and J ends, which lost 6 bases and 6 bases, there was a span of 21 bases. The CDR3 is 15 residues long. Germline lookup yields CDR1 SEHNR and CDR2 FQNEAQ (reference sequence). CDR3: CASSRPGNPPFEQYF. In nucleotides, the CDR3 is TGTGCCAGCAGTCGTCCAGGGAATCCTCCTTTCGAGCAGTACTTC.

This clone was observed a handful of times. This chain joins TRBV4-2 and TRBJ2-7; possibly TRBD2 for D (5 bases). This CDR3 has 16 residues. Germline V CDR1 and CDR2: LGHNA, YNFKEQ. V lost 0 bases and J 0 bases, leaving 12 bases between the germline ends. The CDR3 sequence is CASSQEKGASSYEQYF. The DNA for the CDR3 is TGTGCCAGCAGCCAAGAAAAGGGAGCGAGCTCCTACGAGCAGTACTTC.

The chain combines TRBV18 with TRBJ1-5; D is perhaps TRBD1 (5 bases). Germline V gives CDR1 KGHSH, CDR2 LQKENI. The CDR3 is 16 amino acids. The V end was cut by 2 bases, the J end by 0 bases, with 11 bases between. CDR3 in DNA: TGTGCCAGCTCACCATTGACAGCGAATAGCAATCAGCCCCAGCATTTT. It translates to CASSPLTANSNQPQHF.

This clone was picked up one time. The chain has TRBV28 and TRBJ2-7; TRBD1 agrees at 8 bases. The junction had 6 bases not matched to a gene; V was cut back by 6 bases and J by 2 bases. Germline V gene data show CDR1 as MDHEN and CDR2 as SYDVKM. The CDR3 totals 14 residues. CDR3 sequence: CASRPRDRPYEQYF. CDR3 in DNA: TGTGCCAGCAGACCCCGGGACAGGCCCTACGAGCAGTACTTC.

The CDR3 nucleotides are TGTGCCAGCAGTTACAAGGACATCTATGGCTACACCTTC. Its protein product is CASSYKDIYGYTF. The chain uses TRBV6-6 and TRBJ1-2, with a tentative D call TRBD1 (5 bases). The CDR3 runs to 13 residues. V lost 2 bases, J lost 4 bases, and 8 bases lay in between. Germline CDR1 is MNHNY and CDR2 is SVGAGI (reference sequence).

V is TRBV28 and J is TRBJ2-1; possible D gene TRBD1, 6 bases. Germline loops: CDR1 MDHEN, CDR2 SYDVKM. The CDR3 consists of 18 residues. V lost 6 bases to trimming and J lost 2 bases, with 23 bases between them. The CDR3, as DNA: TGTGCCAGCAGCCGCTCCTTATTTGGACAGAAAGCCTACAATGAGCAGTTCTTC. This encodes CASSRSLFGQKAYNEQFF.

Only one count was recorded for this clone. This sequence joins TRBV19 and TRBJ1-1; D gene uncertain. Germline V gives CDR1 LNHDA, CDR2 SQIVND (reference sequence). This CDR3 region has 15 residues. Trimming took 6 bases from V and 1 from J, leaving 15 bases between them. CDR3 protein: CASSPLEGQNTEAFF. The CDR3 DNA reads as TGTGCCAGTAGCCCCTTGGAGGGCCAGAACACTGAAGCTTTCTTT.

The chain recombines TRBV18 with TRBJ1-3, with unresolved D. From germline, CDR1 is KGHSH and CDR2 LQKENI. V lost 6 bases, J lost 5 bases, and 17 bases lay in between. CDR3 length: 15 residues. CDR3 nucleotides: TGTGCCAGCTCGCCTCAAGTCCAGGATAGAAACACCATATATTTT. It codes for CASSPQVQDRNTIYF.

The CDR3 sequence is CASSAFRGGADGYTF. Written as DNA, the CDR3 is TGTGCCAGCAGTGCGTTCCGGGGGGGGGCGGATGGCTACACCTTC. The chain links TRBV25-1 to TRBJ1-2, with D perhaps matching TRBD1 (6 bases). Per germline, CDR1 MGHDK and CDR2 SYGVNS. This CDR3 region has 15 residues. Trimming cost V 4 bases and J 6 bases, with 18 bases left between them.

Details on this clone: This same CDR3 is encoded by further DNA sequences in the sample. This sequence joins TRBV27 and TRBJ1-1; a weak D match, TRBD1 (5 bases). V was clipped by 0 bases and J by 2 bases, with 7 bases between them. This CDR3 comprises 14 residues. Germline V gives CDR1 MNHEY, CDR2 SMNVEV (reference sequence). CDR3 sequence: CASSLSRGNTEAFF. CDR3 nucleotide sequence: TGTGCCAGCAGTTTATCAAGGGGAAACACTGAAGCTTTCTTT.

The rearrangement uses TRBV12-2 and TRBJ2-3; the tabulated D call, TRBD1, remains unverified against the DNA. TRBV12-2 represents a pseudogene. The CDR3 is 17 amino acids. The CDR3 sequence: CASRLPPNRGCTDTQYF. The CDR3 DNA reads as TGTGCAAGTCGCTTACCCCCAAACAGGGGGTGCACAGATACGCAGTATTTT.

The DNA of the CDR3 is TGTGCCAGCAGTTTAGGACTAGCGGGAGGGGGGAGGTTAGAAAATGAGCAGTTCTTC. It translates to CASSLGLAGGGRLENEQFF. V gene TRBV28 combines with J gene TRBJ2-1; 15 bases map to TRBD2. The CDR3 consists of 19 residues. V shed 2 bases and J 7 bases; nucleotides not matched to a gene: 12. Germline V gives CDR1 MDHEN, CDR2 SYDVKM.

This clone was counted only a few times. The chain uses TRBV2 and TRBJ2-2, with TRBD2 matching 10 bases. CDR1 is SNHLY and CDR2 is FYNNEI in the germline V gene. V shed 6 bases, J shed 6 bases, and the junction held 4 bases outside the gene matches. The CDR3 length is 14 residues. The CDR3, as DNA: TGTGCCAGCAGCCTAGCGGGAGTTTCCGGGGAGCTGTTTTTT. Translation: CASSLAGVSGELFF. Complete variable domain (other parts from reference TRBV2 and TRBJ2-2): EPEVTQTPSHQVTQMGQEVILRCVPISNHLYFYWYRQILGQKVEFLVSFYNNEISEKSEIFDDQFSVERPDGSNFTLKIRSTKLEDSAMYFCASSLAGVSGELFFGEGSRLTVL.

The chain carries TRBV9 and TRBJ2-3; 12 bases are shared with TRBD2. In germline, CDR1 is SGDLS, CDR2 YYNGEE. V shed 4 bases and J 6 bases; nucleotides not matched to a gene: 6. There are 15 residues in the CDR3. CDR3 bases: TGTGCCAGCAGCCCTAGCGGGAGGGCCGTGGATACGCAGTATTTT. Translated, it gives CASSPSGRAVDTQYF.

About this clone itself: This CDR3 is also generated by other DNA sequences in the sample. The V gene is TRBV2, the J gene TRBJ1-1; 10 bases are a match to TRBD1. The V and J ends lost 4 bases and 5 bases, in that order; junction bases with no gene match: 4. CDR3 length: 14 amino acids. The germline CDR1 and CDR2 sequences are SNHLY and FYNNEI. DNA for the CDR3: TGTGCCAGCAGTGGACAGGGGGCGCGGACTGAAGCTTTCTTT. This encodes CASSGQGARTEAFF.

The V and J genes are TRBV28 and TRBJ1-3; 10 bases match TRBD1. Germline lookup yields CDR1 MDHEN and CDR2 SYDVKM. The length of the CDR3 is 16 residues. V shed 4 bases, J shed 3 bases, and the junction held 6 bases outside the gene matches. Here the CDR3 reads CASSSGGTGVGNTIYF. The CDR3 DNA is TGTGCCAGCAGTTCGGGGGGGACAGGGGTTGGAAACACCATATATTTT.

This chain connects TRBV5-6 to TRBJ2-3; 8 bases agree with TRBD1. Looked up from germline, CDR1 is SGHDT and CDR2 is YYEEEE. J was trimmed by 3 bases and V by 4 bases; bases with no gene match: 7. The CDR3 length is 15 residues. In DNA, the CDR3 is TGTGCCAGCAGCATCAGGGGGCGCAGGACAGATACGCAGTATTTT. Translation gives CASSIRGRRTDTQYF.

This chain links TRBV18 with TRBJ2-7, with D possibly matching TRBD1 (6 bases). CDR3 size: 16 residues. V lost 6 bases and J lost 3, with 21 bases in between. Germline assignment: CDR1 KGHSH and CDR2 LQKENI. Written as DNA, the CDR3 is TGTGCCAGCTCCCGGGACGAGGGGGTGGGGTACTACGAGCAGTACTTC. Protein: CASSRDEGVGYYEQYF.

V gene TRBV27 combines with J gene TRBJ2-1; 9 bases are shared with TRBD1. The CDR3 consists of 18 residues. Germline CDR1 is MNHEY and CDR2 is SMNVEV (reference sequence). The junction had 9 bases not matched to a gene; V was cut back by 1 base and J by 2 bases. The CDR3 DNA sequence: TGTGCCAGCAGTTTATTCTCAACCGGGACAGGGACCTACAATGAGCAGTTCTTC. This gives the protein CASSLFSTGTGTYNEQFF.

The chain employs TRBV19 and TRBJ2-3; TRBD2 agrees at 11 bases. This CDR3 region has 15 residues. Germline V gene sequence: CDR1 LNHDA, CDR2 SQIVND (reference sequence). V was pared by 4 bases and J by 3 bases, with 3 bases of the junction left unmatched. CDR3 sequence reads: CASSRGLAETDTQYF. The CDR3 DNA reads as TGTGCCAGTAGTAGGGGACTAGCGGAAACAGATACGCAGTATTTT.

The chain joins TRBV4-1 to TRBJ1-4, with D possibly being TRBD1 (6 bases). Germline V lookup: CDR1 MGHRA, CDR2 YSYEKL. The V and J ends lost 4 bases and 8 bases respectively, with 20 bases between them. The CDR3 is made up of 16 amino acids. The CDR3 DNA follows: TGCGCCAGCAGCCCCAACAGGGTCTTCGTTACCGAAAAACTGTTTTTT. This translates into CASSPNRVFVTEKLFF.

V gene TRBV29-1 combines with J gene TRBJ2-3; the match to TRBD2 covers 7 bases. V dropped 6 bases and J dropped 2; count of bases not matched to a gene: 8. Germline CDR1 and CDR2: SQVTM and ANQGSEA. The CDR3 runs to 14 residues. The CDR3: CSVLGGGSTDTQYF. In DNA, the CDR3 is TGCAGCGTCCTAGGCGGGGGATCCACAGATACGCAGTATTTT.

The V gene is TRBV9, the J gene TRBJ2-3, with 12 bases that match TRBD2. Germline loops: CDR1 SGDLS, CDR2 YYNGEE. The CDR3 consists of 14 residues. V shed 4 bases, J shed 5 bases, and the junction held 2 bases outside the gene matches. The CDR3 loop reads CASSLTSGRDTQYF. Written as DNA, the CDR3 is TGTGCCAGCAGCTTGACTAGCGGGAGAGATACGCAGTATTTT.